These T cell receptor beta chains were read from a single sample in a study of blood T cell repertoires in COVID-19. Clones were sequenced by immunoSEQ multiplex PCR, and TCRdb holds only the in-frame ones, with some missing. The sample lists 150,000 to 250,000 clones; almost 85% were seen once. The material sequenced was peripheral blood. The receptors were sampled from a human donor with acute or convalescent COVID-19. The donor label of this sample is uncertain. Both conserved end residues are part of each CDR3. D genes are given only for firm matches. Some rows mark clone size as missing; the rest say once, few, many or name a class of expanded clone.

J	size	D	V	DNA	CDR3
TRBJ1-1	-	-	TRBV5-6	TGTGCCAGCAGTTCCACAGGGCGTCCGAACACTGAAGCTTTCTTT	CASSSTGRPNTEAFF
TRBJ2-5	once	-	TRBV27	TGTGCCAGCAGTTTATCGAACTCGCGAGAGACCCAGTACTTC	CASSLSNSRETQYF
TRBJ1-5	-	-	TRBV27	TGTGCCAGCAGTTTGGGGGGGCGCGGGAGCCAGCCCCAGCATTTT	CASSLGGRGSQPQHF
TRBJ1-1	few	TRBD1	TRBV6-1	TGTGCCAGCAGTGAAACCGGGACAGGGAATCTAGCTTTCTTT	CASSETGTGNLAFF
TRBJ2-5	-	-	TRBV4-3	TGCGCCAGCAGCCAAGATGGGGCAGATTATACGGAGACCCAGTACTTC	CASSQDGADYTETQYF
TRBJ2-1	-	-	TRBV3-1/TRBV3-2	TGTGCCAGGGCCAGCGGTCGCCCCGGGGATCATGAGCAGTTCTTC	CARASGRPGDHEQFF
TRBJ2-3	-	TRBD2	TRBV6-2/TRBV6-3	TGTGCCAGCAGTTACGGTCAGCGGGGGTCCGGGGATACGCAGTATTTT	CASSYGQRGSGDTQYF
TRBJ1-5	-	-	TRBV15	TGTGCCACCAGCAGATCTGCGGGGGCAGGCAATCAGCCCCAGCATTTT	CATSRSAGAGNQPQHF
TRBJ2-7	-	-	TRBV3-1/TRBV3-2	TGTGCCAGCAGCCCGTTCTACGAGCAGTACTTC	CASSPFYEQYF
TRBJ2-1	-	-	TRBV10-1	TGCGCCAGCAGTGAGGGACACGTGCAGTTCTTC	CASSEGHVQFF
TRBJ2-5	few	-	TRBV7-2	TGTGCCAGCAGTCCTCGGGAGACCCAGTACTTC	CASSPRETQYF
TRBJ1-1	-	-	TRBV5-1	TGCGCCAGCAGCTCGTTACGGGCAGGGACTGAAGCTTTCTTT	CASSSLRAGTEAFF
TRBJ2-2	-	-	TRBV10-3	TGTGCCATCAGTGGTAGAGGCGGGATGGGCACCGGGGAGCTGTTTTTT	CAISGRGGMGTGELFF
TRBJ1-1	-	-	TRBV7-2	TGTGCCAGCAGCTTAGCGGGACAACCGAACACTGAAGCTTTCTTT	CASSLAGQPNTEAFF
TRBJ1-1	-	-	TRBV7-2	TGTGCCAGCAGCTTAGGGACACTGGGCACTGAAGCTTTCTTT	CASSLGTLGTEAFF
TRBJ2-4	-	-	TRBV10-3	TGTGCCATCAGTGAAAACTTCATTCAGTACTTC	CAISENFIQYF
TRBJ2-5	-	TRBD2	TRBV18	TGTGCCAGCTCACCACAGGAGGGAGGGGAAGAGACCCAGTACTTC	CASSPQEGGEETQYF
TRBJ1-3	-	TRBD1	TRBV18	TGTGCCAGTGGACAGGGAGGAGGAAACACCATATATTTT	CASGQGGGNTIYF
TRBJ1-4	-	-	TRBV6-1	TGTGCCAGCAGTGAAGGTCAGGTCGCCGAAAAACTGTTTTTT	CASSEGQVAEKLFF
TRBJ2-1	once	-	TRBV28	TGTGCCAGCAGTTTAATCATTGAGCAGTTCTTC	CASSLIIEQFF
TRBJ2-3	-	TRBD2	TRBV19	TGTGCCAGTAAAGAGGCGGGAGCAAGGACAGATACGCAGTATTTT	CASKEAGARTDTQYF
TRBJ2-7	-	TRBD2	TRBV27	TGTGCCAGCCACGAAGAGGGAGGGGTGAGGCAGTACTTC	CASHEEGGVRQYF
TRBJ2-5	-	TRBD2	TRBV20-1	TGCAGTGCTAGTCGAGCGGGAGGGGAAGAGACCCAGTACTTC	CSASRAGGEETQYF
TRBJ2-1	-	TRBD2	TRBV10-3	TGTGCCATCAGTGTCCTAGCGGGAACCTCCTACAATGAGCAGTTCTTC	CAISVLAGTSYNEQFF
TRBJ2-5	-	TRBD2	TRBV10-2	TGCGCCAGCAGTGAGCCCTCCGGGACTAGCGGGAAAGAGACCCAGTACTTC	CASSEPSGTSGKETQYF
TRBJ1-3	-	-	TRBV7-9	TGTGCCAGCAGCTTGGAAGCGGCTGGAAACACCATATATTTT	CASSLEAAGNTIYF
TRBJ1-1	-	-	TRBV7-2	TGTGCCAGCAGTCCCGCCTCCAGTTCTGAAGCTTTCTTT	CASSPASSSEAFF
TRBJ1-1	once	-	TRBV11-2	TGTGCCAGCAGCGGGCCAATCAGGGGCCGCAGCACTGAAGCTTTCTTT	CASSGPIRGRSTEAFF
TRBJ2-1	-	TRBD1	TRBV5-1	TGCGCCAGCAGCCTACCCGGGACAGGATACAATGAGCAGTTCTTC	CASSLPGTGYNEQFF
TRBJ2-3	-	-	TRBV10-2	TGCGCCAGCAGCATGGGGCGGCTTATCACAGATACGCAGTATTTT	CASSMGRLITDTQYF
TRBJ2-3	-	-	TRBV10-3	TGTGCCATCAGCGGGGCAGATACGCAGTATTTT	CAISGADTQYF